This entry lists 27 T cell receptor beta chains sequenced from one sample in a study of T cell repertoires in cytomegalovirus infection. TCRdb passed the reads through MiXCR, listing each CDR3 protein once. The sample carries approximately 700,000 distinct CDR3 sequences, 35% to 45% recorded once. The sequenced sample was PBMCs. The receptors originated from a human donor in good health (CMV status not recorded). Some clones in this sample may be carry-over from other donors' samples.

CDR3 sequence reads: CASSFRPLRIHTDTQYF. The CDR3 DNA sequence: TGTGCCAGCAGCTTCCGCCCTTTACGTATCCACACAGATACGCAGTATTTT. The chain joins TRBV7-9 to TRBJ2-3, with D unclear. The CDR3 sequence is 17 residues long. Trimming removed 3 bases from V and 2 bases from J, with 18 bases in between. Looked up from germline, CDR1 is SEHNR and CDR2 is FQNEAQ (reference sequence).

The chain joins TRBV10-3 to TRBJ2-1; 9 nucleotides line up with TRBD1. Looked up from germline, CDR1 is ENHRY and CDR2 is SYGVKD. The CDR3 runs 15 residues. The V segment lost 7 bases and the J segment 3 bases; nucleotides outside the gene matches: 7. CDR3 DNA sequence: TGTGCCATCATTACCGGGACAGGGAACTACAATGAGCAGTTCTTC. This codes for CAIITGTGNYNEQFF.

With respect to this clonotype: Without the conserved terminal phenylalanine or tryptophan, this CDR3 likely stems from a read error. The rearrangement joins TRBV7-9 to TRBJ2-5; the match to TRBD2 covers 12 bases. Germline CDR1 and CDR2: SEHNR and FQNEAQ (reference sequence). V was clipped by 6 bases and J by 2 bases; unmatched bases: 7. This CDR3 spans 16 amino acids. The CDR3 DNA sequence: TGTGCCAGCAGGACCCTACTAGCGGGGGGTCAAGAGACCCAGTACATC. Protein product: CASRTLLAGGQETQYI.

The gene calls are TRBV28 and TRBJ2-1; TRBD2 matches at 12 bases. V lost 7 bases, J lost 3 bases, and 13 bases stayed unmatched. The CDR3 has 18 residues. Germline values: CDR1 MDHEN, CDR2 SYDVKM. This CDR3 is CASNPIRTSGIFYNEQFF. For the CDR3, the DNA is TGTGCCAGCAACCCCATCCGGACTAGCGGGATTTTCTACAATGAGCAGTTCTTC.

This clonotype appeared a few times. The genes are TRBV20-1 and TRBJ2-2; 8 bases are shared with TRBD1. J gave up 5 bases and V 3 bases, and 5 bases lay outside the gene matches. Germline lookup yields CDR1 DFQATT and CDR2 SNEGSKA (reference sequence). The CDR3 spans 14 residues. The CDR3 sequence is CSARDRAGTGELFF. For the CDR3, the DNA is TGCAGTGCTAGGGACAGGGCGGGGACCGGGGAGCTGTTTTTT.

The table lists this clonotype with a few counts. The genes are TRBV7-3 and TRBJ2-2; 11 bases align to TRBD2. The CDR3 is 14 amino acids. Germline loops: CDR1 SGHTA, CDR2 FQGTGA. Trimming at V came to 3 bases and at J to 6 bases, leaving 0 bases not matched to a gene. CDR3 residues: CASSLTSGAGELFF. As DNA, the CDR3 is TGTGCCAGCAGCTTGACTAGCGGGGCCGGGGAGCTGTTTTTT.

CDR3 amino acids: CASSRRDSTYEQYF. CDR3 sequence (DNA): TGTGCCAGTAGTCGACGGGACTCAACTTACGAGCAGTACTTC. V usage is TRBV19 and J usage is TRBJ2-7, with a weak D call TRBD2 (6 bases). Between the trimmed V and J ends, which lost 5 bases and 4 bases, there was a span of 15 bases. This CDR3 is built from 14 residues. Germline loops: CDR1 LNHDA, CDR2 SQIVND (reference sequence). Based on the CDR3 plus reference TRBV19 and TRBJ2-7, the full variable domain is DGGITQSPKYLFRKEGQNVTLSCEQNLNHDAMYWYRQDPGQGLRLIYYSQIVNDFQKGDIAEGYSVSREKKESFPLTVTSAQKNPTAFYLCASSRRDSTYEQYFGPGTRLTVT.

This clonotype has just one count. A read error is possible here, since a much larger clone lies one base away. This chain connects TRBV7-6 to TRBJ2-5, with D possibly TRBD2 on 7 matching bases. This CDR3 contains 15 residues. Germline V gene data show CDR1 as SGHVS and CDR2 as FNYEAQ. The CDR3 loop reads CASSLVGGGQETQSF. In nucleotides, the CDR3 is TGTGCCAGCAGCTTAGTAGGGGGGGGCCAAGAGACCCAGTCCTTC.

This clonotype was picked up one time. The chain couples TRBV19 to TRBJ2-1; D is ambiguous. This CDR3 comprises 15 residues. Trimming removed 10 bases at V and 4 bases at J, with 20 bases between. Germline V gives CDR1 LNHDA, CDR2 SQIVND (reference sequence). The DNA for the CDR3 is TGTGCCATTAGCCCCGTTACGCTAAGGTACAATGAGCAGTTCTTC. Protein sequence: CAISPVTLRYNEQFF. The variable domain in full, with the rest retrieved from reference TRBV19 and TRBJ2-1, is DGGITQSPKYLFRKEGQNVTLSCEQNLNHDAMYWYRQDPGQGLRLIYYSQIVNDFQKGDIAEGYSVSREKKESFPLTVTSAQKNPTAFYLCAISPVTLRYNEQFFGPGTRLTVL.

As to this clonotype: This could be a read error, since a much larger clone is one nucleotide away. The genes are TRBV7-8 and TRBJ1-5, with 10 bases fitting TRBD1. This CDR3 contains 18 residues. CDR1 SGHVS and CDR2 FQNEAQ come from the germline V gene. CDR3 loop: CASSHSTGGYNSNQSQHF. The CDR3 DNA reads as TGTGCCAGCAGCCACTCGACAGGGGGCTACAATAGCAATCAGTCCCAGCATTTT.

This clonotype was counted a few times. The gene calls are TRBV11-2 and TRBJ1-2, with TRBD1 matching 7 bases. CDR1 SGHAT and CDR2 FQNNGV come from the germline V gene. V lost 5 bases, J lost 3 bases, and 18 bases stayed unmatched. CDR3 length: 18 residues. CDR3 sequence: CASSPTHRTGRRYYGYTF. The CDR3 coding sequence is TGTGCCAGCAGCCCAACCCACAGGACAGGCAGAAGATACTATGGCTACACCTTC.

The J gene is TRBJ2-1, the V gene TRBV24-1; possibly TRBD1 for D (5 bases). Germline values: CDR1 KGHDR, CDR2 SFDVKD. The CDR3 sequence is 13 residues long. V was shortened by 4 bases and J by 10 bases, with 13 bases between the two germline ends. The CDR3 DNA sequence: TGTGCCACCAGTGAGCGACAGCTAGGGGAGCAGTTCTTC. Protein sequence: CATSERQLGEQFF.

This clonotype was observed a few times. J is TRBJ2-3 and V is TRBV7-6; tentative D call: TRBD1 (5 bases). V was shortened by 3 bases and J by 2 bases, with 15 bases between the two germline ends. CDR3 length: 16 residues. Per the germline V gene, CDR1 is SGHVS and CDR2 is FNYEAQ. The CDR3 DNA reads TGTGCCAGCAGCTTTTCCCACAGGCTCTCCACAGATACGCAGTATTTT. Translation: CASSFSHRLSTDTQYF.

This rearrangement joins TRBV27 to TRBJ1-5; TRBD1 might be the D (5 bases). This CDR3 is 13 amino acids long. Germline V gene data show CDR1 as MNHEY and CDR2 as SMNVEV (reference sequence). The V end lost 3 bases, the J end lost 9 bases, and 12 bases lay between the germline ends. This CDR3 is CASSFGGRGPQHF. CDR3 DNA sequence: TGTGCCAGCAGTTTCGGGGGTCGGGGGCCCCAGCATTTT.

This clonotype was counted once. V usage is TRBV29-1 and J usage is TRBJ1-2; D remains unclear. CDR3 length equals 12 residues. The germline CDR1 and CDR2 sequences are SQVTM and ANQGSEA. V shed 6 bases and J shed 3 bases, with 11 bases lying between them. CDR3 in amino acids: CSVDGPYYGYTF. DNA of the CDR3: TGCAGCGTGGATGGGCCCTACTATGGCTACACCTTC.

J is TRBJ2-1 and V is TRBV28; D is possibly TRBD2 (6 bases). The CDR3 has 16 amino acids. Deletions cut 6 bases from V and 7 bases from J, with 22 bases between. The germline V gene encodes CDR1 MDHEN and CDR2 SYDVKM. The CDR3 sequence: CASSPGLSSRWNEQFF. In DNA, the CDR3 is TGTGCCAGCAGCCCTGGACTATCCTCCCGATGGAATGAGCAGTTCTTC.

In the case of this clonotype: The conserved closing phenylalanine or tryptophan is absent in this CDR3, likely reflecting a read error. The rearrangement links TRBV11-1 to TRBJ1-2, with TRBD1 matching over 8 bases. This CDR3 comprises 18 residues. Unmatched junction bases numbered 20, after V lost 5 bases and J lost 6 bases. The germline V gene has CDR1 SGHAT and CDR2 FQDESV (reference sequence). The CDR3 sequence: CASSVRGLRGTGQDGYTC. The CDR3 region has the DNA TGTGCCAGCAGCGTGAGGGGTTTGCGGGGGACAGGCCAGGATGGCTACACCTGC.

The chain uses TRBV6-6 and TRBJ1-2, with unresolved D. Germline V lookup: CDR1 MNHNY, CDR2 SVGAGI (reference sequence). The CDR3 spans 13 residues. Trimming took 5 bases from V and 6 from J, leaving 13 bases between them. The CDR3 is CASSQSMFDGYTF. CDR3 coding DNA: TGTGCCAGCAGTCAATCAATGTTCGATGGCTACACCTTC.

This clonotype came up a few times. The chain has TRBV14 and TRBJ1-1, with D maybe TRBD1 (6 bases). Germline V lookup: CDR1 SGHDN, CDR2 FVKESK. Trimming took 1 base from V and 5 from J, leaving 8 bases between them. The CDR3 sequence is 13 residues long. The CDR3 is CASSQVRGTEAFF. The CDR3 DNA is TGTGCCAGCAGCCAAGTTAGGGGGACTGAAGCTTTCTTT.

This clonotype has just a few counts. V is TRBV12-3 or TRBV12-4 and J is TRBJ2-3; D is tentatively TRBD1 or TRBD2 (6 bases each). Deletions cut 6 bases from V and 10 bases from J, with 17 bases between. The CDR3 is 13 amino acids. The CDR3 DNA sequence: TGTGCCAGCAGCCCCCGGGACGGGGGCTCGCAGTATTTT. As protein: CASSPRDGGSQYF.

The V call is TRBV7-6, the J call TRBJ2-3; the D gene is possibly TRBD1 (6 bases). Trimming stripped 5 bases from V and 4 bases from J, with 22 bases between. Per the germline V gene, CDR1 is SGHVS and CDR2 is FNYEAQ. The CDR3 totals 17 residues. The CDR3 here is CASSPPSAGARSDTQYF. For the CDR3, the DNA is TGTGCCAGCAGCCCCCCGTCTGCAGGGGCGCGATCAGATACGCAGTATTTT.

This clonotype was detected ten times or more. The rearrangement uses TRBV28 and TRBJ1-4; D is perhaps TRBD1 (5 bases). Trimming pared 6 bases from V and 3 bases from J, leaving 20 bases between. The CDR3 sequence is 17 residues long. Per the germline V gene, CDR1 is MDHEN and CDR2 is SYDVKM. The CDR3 reads CASSLRPGTPSNEKLFF. As DNA, the CDR3 is TGTGCCAGCAGCCTACGACCGGGGACGCCCTCTAATGAAAAACTGTTTTTT.

This clonotype was picked up a small number of times. The rearrangement uses TRBV12-3 or TRBV12-4 and TRBJ2-3, with TRBD1 matching over 7 bases. Trimming took 4 bases from V and 5 from J; bases not matched to a gene: 12. CDR3 length: 16 residues. The CDR3 reads CASSSRQGISEDTQYF. For the CDR3, the DNA is TGTGCCAGCAGTTCCCGACAGGGAATCTCGGAAGATACGCAGTATTTT.

The rearrangement uses TRBV11-2 and TRBJ2-3; D remains ambiguous. Germline assignment: CDR1 SGHAT and CDR2 FQNNGV. Trimming removed 5 bases from V and 1 base from J, with 13 bases in between. There are 15 residues in the CDR3. CDR3 sequence: CASSLLISGTDTQYF. CDR3 in DNA: TGTGCCAGCAGCCTCTTGATCAGCGGCACAGATACGCAGTATTTT.

Details on this clonotype: This may be a read error, as it is one base from a much larger clone. The gene calls are TRBV7-6 and TRBJ1-1, with D possibly matching TRBD1 (5 bases). The CDR3 is made up of 14 amino acids. Germline CDR1 and CDR2: SGHVS and FNYEAQ. The CDR3 coding sequence is TGTTCCAGCAGCAAAAGGGGATTGAACACTGAAGCTTTCTTT. Its protein product is CSSSKRGLNTEAFF.

This clonotype turned up a few times. The chain recombines TRBV11-2 with TRBJ1-2; D remains unclear. V gave up 5 bases and J gave up 4 bases, with 11 bases separating them. The germline V gene has CDR1 SGHAT and CDR2 FQNNGV. This CDR3 has 13 amino acids. CDR3 sequence: CASSPGPTYGYTF. Written as DNA, the CDR3 is TGTGCCAGCAGCCCGGGTCCTACCTATGGCTACACCTTC.

J is TRBJ1-4 and V is TRBV10-1; no reliable D call. Germline CDR1 is WNHNN and CDR2 is SYGVQD (reference sequence). The CDR3 is 14 residues long. The V end lost 3 bases, the J end lost 8 bases, and 13 bases lay between the germline ends. The CDR3 bases are TGCGCCAGCAGTGAAGCTACAGTCGGAGAAAAACTGTTTTTT. Translated: CASSEATVGEKLFF.